The 20 T cell receptor delta chains below were found in one sample sequenced in a study of gamma-delta T cells after stem cell transplantation. TCRdb re-called clones from the RT-PCR reads using CATT. The sample comprises around 2,000 delta-chain clones, approximately 14% of which are singletons, and 28% rests with the top ten. Sequencing was carried out using gamma-delta T cells. The receptors shown here come from a human donor. It is not recorded whose cells these are; they may come from a transplant donor.

Comment on this clone: This may be a read error, as it is one base from a much larger clone. The J gene corresponds to TRDJ3; a V gene call is absent; the DNA was not compared with TRDD3, the D call given in the table. This CDR3 has 19 residues. The CDR3 bases are TGTGCCTGTGACTTTGTACTGGGGGATACAACCTGGGACACCCGACAGATGTTCTTC. Its protein is CACDFVLGDTTWDTRQMFF.

The chain has TRDV2 and TRDJ1, with TRDD3 matching over 8 bases. Germline trimming cut 3 bases from V and 0 bases from J; bases unmatched to any gene: 14. CDR1 and CDR2 from the germline V gene are GEAIGNYY and EKD. The CDR3 covers 18 residues. The CDR3 nucleotides read TGTGCCTGTGACCTGCTTACTGGGGGGCCCGGTTACACCGATAAACTCATCTTT. Amino acids: CACDLLTGGPGYTDKLIF.

This clone was seen only a few times. This CDR3 reads CACDTLLGVPYTDKLIF. Written as DNA, the CDR3 is TGTGCCTGTGACACGTTACTGGGGGTCCCGTACACCGATAAACTCATCTTT. J is TRDJ1 and V is TRDV2, with 8 bases identical to TRDD3. The J segment lost 0 bases and the V segment lost 1 base, leaving 9 bases of the junction unmatched. This CDR3 is 17 amino acids long. CDR1 is GEAIGNYY, CDR2 EKD, per germline.

This clone is labeled medium-sized. At the DNA level, this CDR3 is encoded by other sequences in the same sample as well. The CDR3 here is CACDSVLGDTSWDTRQMFF. In DNA form, the CDR3 reads TGTGCCTGTGACTCAGTACTGGGGGATACGTCCTGGGACACCCGACAGATGTTTTTC. The chain couples TRDV2 to TRDJ3; 13 bases align to TRDD3. Trimming took 3 bases from V and 1 from J; bases not matched to a gene: 5. Germline V CDR1 and CDR2: GEAIGNYY, EKD. There are 19 residues in the CDR3.

The chain employs TRDV2 and TRDJ1; 7 bases are a match to TRDD3. V was clipped by 0 bases and J by 0 bases; unmatched bases: 12. The CDR3 spans 18 residues. Germline V gene data show CDR1 as GEAIGNYY and CDR2 as EKD. The chain's CDR3 is CACDTVGDNQGYTDKLIF. The CDR3 bases are TGTGCCTGTGACACCGTTGGGGATAATCAGGGCTACACCGATAAACTCATCTTT.

The rearrangement joins TRDV2 to TRDJ1; 13 nucleotides agree with TRDD3. Because TCRdb records no J gene, it was assigned here through a match of the DNA to germline. Looked up from germline, CDR1 is GEAIGNYY and CDR2 is EKD. The CDR3 sequence is 22 residues long. The J segment lost 0 bases and the V segment lost 0 bases, leaving 18 bases of the junction unmatched. CDR3 region: CACDTLLTTGGYAIMYTDKLIF. The CDR3 DNA reads TGTGCCTGTGACACCCTACTTACCACTGGGGGATACGCTATCATGTACACCGATAAACTCATCTTT.

This clone was counted a few times. The TCRdb protein, from a much larger clone, departs from this DNA's translation at residue 6, likely by read error; the protein shown derives from the DNA. V gene TRDV2 combines with J gene TRDJ1; 13 bases line up with TRDD3. No J gene was available from TCRdb, and it was assigned here by a germline match of the DNA. After removal of 2 bases from V and 0 bases from J, the junction contained 5 bases not matched to a gene. Germline assignment: CDR1 GEAIGNYY and CDR2 EKD. The CDR3 runs 17 residues. This CDR3 reads CACDSRLGDTHTDKLIF. In DNA form, the CDR3 reads TGTGCCTGTGACAGCCGACTGGGGGATACGCACACCGATAAACTCATCTTT.

This clone was counted between two and nine times. The chain uses TRDV2 and TRDJ3; the match to TRDD3 covers 12 bases. This CDR3 has 21 residues. J was trimmed by 1 base and V by 0 bases; bases with no gene match: 9. CDR1 and CDR2 from the germline V gene are GEAIGNYY and EKD. Written as DNA, the CDR3 is TGTGCCTGTGACACCGGGACTGGGGGATACCAGGCATCCTGGGACACCCGACAGATGTTTTTC. Its protein product is CACDTGTGGYQASWDTRQMFF.

This clone was seen a handful of times. The junction departs from the called germline gene at one end, perhaps through a read error. The chain recombines TRDV2 with TRDJ3; 7 bases fit TRDD3. The germline V gene has CDR1 GEAIGNYY and CDR2 EKD. This CDR3 contains 20 residues. In DNA, the CDR3 is TGTGCCTGTGACAAAGTCGTGGGGGAATCTCAATCCTGTGACAACCGCCCGATGATTTTC. Protein product: CACDKVVGESQSCDNRPMIF.

A note on this clone: It differs at one base from a far larger clone, so likely a read error. Other DNA sequences within the sample encode an identical CDR3. V gene TRDV2 combines with J gene TRDJ1, with 7 bases fitting TRDD3. Germline values: CDR1 GEAIGNYY, CDR2 EKD. The CDR3 runs 18 residues. V trimming: 3 bases; J trimming: 0 bases; junction bases outside the gene matches: 15. In DNA, the CDR3 is TGTGCCTGTGACCATATGATGGGGGACCGTCGGTACACCGATAAACTCATCTTT. Translated: CACDHMMGDRRYTDKLIF.

The table lists this clone with a few counts. The chain couples TRDV2 to TRDJ3; possible D gene TRDD3, 6 bases. Trimming stripped 1 base from V and 0 bases from J, with 15 bases between. Germline assignment: CDR1 GEAIGNYY and CDR2 EKD. The CDR3 has 19 residues. This chain's CDR3 is CACDTPGDQSSWDTRQMFF. DNA for the CDR3: TGTGCCTGTGACACGCCGGGGGACCAAAGCTCCTGGGACACCCGACAGATGTTTTTC.

Concerning this clone itself: Possible read error: a much larger clone is one base away. CDR3: CACDKRGARRTDKLIF. CDR3 bases: TGTGCCTGTGACAAACGGGGGGCCCGTAGAACCGATAAACTCATCTTT. The rearrangement uses TRDV2 and TRDJ1, with a tentative D call TRDD3 (5 bases). Since TCRdb gives no J gene, matching the DNA to germline was used here to assign it. Germline V gene data show CDR1 as GEAIGNYY and CDR2 as EKD. This CDR3 is 16 amino acids long. With 2 bases removed from V and 2 bases from J, the gap between germline ends came to 17 bases.

The sample holds a few counts of this clone. A read error may explain this, as a much larger clone is one base away. Other DNA sequences of this sample code for an identical CDR3. The V call is TRDV2, the J call TRDJ1, with 11 bases that match TRDD3. The germline V gene encodes CDR1 GEAIGNYY and CDR2 EKD. Trimming cost V 0 bases and J 3 bases; bases outside gene matches: 17. The CDR3 covers 20 residues. CDR3 amino acids: CACDTVPTGGYSLNADKLIF. In nucleotides, the CDR3 is TGTGCCTGTGACACCGTCCCCACTGGGGGATATTCGTTAAATGCCGATAAACTCATCTTT.

This clone occurred a few times. The CDR3 spells CACDAWGRTGTDKLIF. The CDR3, as DNA: TGTGCCTGTGACGCCTGGGGACGAACGGGCACCGATAAACTCATCTTT. The chain couples TRDV2 to TRDJ1, with D possibly matching TRDD3 (6 bases). Trimming cost V 3 bases and J 1 base, with 17 bases left between them. In germline, CDR1 is GEAIGNYY, CDR2 EKD. The CDR3 contains 16 residues.

As regards this clone: Compared with germline, one end of the junction differs, possibly owing to a read error. The sample contains more than one DNA sequence encoding this CDR3. CDR3 bases: TGTGCCTGCGACACCGTACTGGGGGATACCTCCTGGGACACCCGACAGATGTTTTTC. This codes for CACDTVLGDTSWDTRQMFF. This chain joins TRDV2 and TRDJ3, with 12 bases aligning to TRDD3. Germline V gives CDR1 GEAIGNYY, CDR2 EKD. The CDR3 consists of 19 residues.

V gene TRDV2 combines with J gene TRDJ1, with 10 bases aligning to TRDD3. This CDR3 contains 15 residues. Germline lookup yields CDR1 GEAIGNYY and CDR2 EKD. V lost 1 base and J lost 3; bases outside the gene matches: 4. CDR3 DNA sequence: TGTGCCTGTGACACTTGGGGGGATACGGCCGATAAACTCATCTTT. It yields the protein CACDTWGDTADKLIF.

This clone is labeled as medium-sized. The chain employs TRDV2 and TRDJ1; 11 positions agree with TRDD3. This CDR3 has 21 amino acids. V shed 3 bases and J 1 base; nucleotides not matched to a gene: 21. Germline V gene data show CDR1 as GEAIGNYY and CDR2 as EKD. As DNA, the CDR3 is TGTGCCTGTGACCCTGTACTGGGGGATAAGTCGGTCGGGAGTTTCACCGATAAACTCATCTTT. Its protein is CACDPVLGDKSVGSFTDKLIF.

This clone is labeled medium-sized (0.01 to 0.1%). This rearrangement joins TRDV2 to TRDJ1; TRDD3 matches 8 bases. The V segment lost 0 bases and the J segment 4 bases; nucleotides outside the gene matches: 12. Germline V gene sequence: CDR1 GEAIGNYY, CDR2 EKD. This CDR3 comprises 17 residues. For the CDR3, the DNA is TGTGCCTGTGACACCGTAGTACTGGGGGGCACGCGCGATAAACTCATCTTT. It codes for CACDTVVLGGTRDKLIF.

This clone was recorded a few times. V usage is TRDV2 and J usage is TRDJ3; 12 bases are a match to TRDD3. Trimming cost V 0 bases and J 0 bases; bases outside gene matches: 11. The CDR3 covers 22 residues. The germline gives CDR1 GEAIGNYY, CDR2 EKD. This CDR3 reads CACDTATGGYSKSSWDTRQMFF. In DNA form, the CDR3 reads TGTGCCTGTGACACCGCTACTGGGGGATACTCTAAAAGCTCCTGGGACACCCGACAGATGTTTTTC.

About this clone itself: A read error is possible here, since a much larger clone lies one base away. V is TRDV2 and J is TRDJ1, with 7 bases matching TRDD3. CDR1 and CDR2 from the germline V gene are GEAIGNYY and EKD. The trim removed 2 bases at V and 0 bases at J, leaving 17 bases unmatched. The CDR3 spans 19 residues. Here the CDR3 reads CACDIVSRGDPADTDKLIF. The CDR3 DNA is TGTGCCTGTGACATCGTCAGTCGGGGGGATCCGGCTGACACCGATAAACTCATCTTT.